Shown below are 29 T cell receptor beta chains from a single sample sequenced in a study of T cell repertoires in cytomegalovirus infection. From the reads, TCRdb called clonotypes with MiXCR, one entry per CDR3 protein. The table records 150,000 to 200,000 distinct CDR3 sequences, 14% of them present only once. The sample comprised PBMCs. All receptors derive from a human donor in good health (CMV status not recorded). Some clones in this sample may be carry-over from other donors' samples.

This clonotype was counted many times. This chain links TRBV10-3 with TRBJ2-7; 7 bases fit TRBD1. The CDR3 sequence is 16 residues long. Germline-derived CDR1 and CDR2 are ENHRY and SYGVKD. Losses at the gene ends were 3 bases for V and 0 bases for J; bases not matched to a gene: 8. The CDR3 reads CAISDRGQARSYEQYF. The CDR3 nucleotides read TGTGCCATCAGTGATAGGGGGCAGGCTCGCTCCTACGAGCAGTACTTC.

This clonotype was detected many times. The gene calls are TRBV7-2 and TRBJ1-5, with a possible D match to TRBD1 (6 bases). The CDR3 covers 16 residues. V was shortened by 2 bases and J by 6 bases, with 17 bases between the two germline ends. Germline-derived CDR1 and CDR2 are SGHTA and FQGNSA. CDR3 in amino acids: CASSLTPRGAAQPQHF. DNA of the CDR3: TGTGCCAGCAGCTTAACACCCCGGGGGGCGGCTCAGCCCCAGCATTTT.

This clonotype appeared a few times. The rearrangement uses TRBV2 and TRBJ2-6, with D tentatively TRBD1 or TRBD2 (5 bases each). V was pared by 8 bases and J by 4 bases, with 9 bases between. This CDR3 spans 13 amino acids. CDR1 and CDR2 from the germline V gene are SNHLY and FYNNEI. Here the CDR3 DNA reads TGTGCCAGCGGGGGACGCGGGGCCAACGTCCTGACTTTC. This codes for CASGGRGANVLTF.

This clonotype was observed at least ten times. The gene calls are TRBV7-3 and TRBJ2-3, with D possibly matching TRBD1 (6 bases). With 5 bases removed from V and 3 bases from J, the gap between germline ends came to 12 bases. There are 14 residues in the CDR3. Germline CDR1 and CDR2: SGHTA and FQGTGA. CDR3 coding DNA: TGTGCCAGCAGCCCACAGGGCTTGACAGATACGCAGTATTTT. It is translated as CASSPQGLTDTQYF.

This rearrangement joins TRBV6-1 to TRBJ2-7, with D possibly matching TRBD2 (7 bases). The CDR3 spans 12 residues. V lost 11 bases, J lost 5 bases, and 16 bases lay in between. From germline, CDR1 is MNHNS and CDR2 SASEGT. The CDR3 loop is CAVGGGGNEQYF. The CDR3 DNA sequence: TGTGCCGTCGGGGGAGGGGGGAACGAGCAGTACTTC.

This clonotype was observed at least ten times. This chain links TRBV6-5 with TRBJ1-2, with TRBD1 identical over 8 bases. Germline assignment: CDR1 MNHEY and CDR2 SVGAGI. This CDR3 spans 17 amino acids. The ends lost 6 bases at V and 6 bases at J; junction bases unmatched: 18. CDR3 bases: TGTGCCAGCAGCCCCATTGCCGGGCAGGGGGCAAGGGATGGCTACACCTTC. Its translation: CASSPIAGQGARDGYTF.

This clonotype appeared many times. The CDR3 DNA follows: TGTGCCAGCAGCTGGACAGTGGCCACTGAAGCTTTCTTT. It codes for CASSWTVATEAFF. This sequence joins TRBV7-9 and TRBJ1-1; D may be TRBD1 (6 bases). From germline, CDR1 is SEHNR and CDR2 FQNEAQ (reference sequence). This CDR3 is 13 amino acids long. The V end lost 4 bases, the J end lost 4 bases, and 10 bases lay between the germline ends.

The genes are TRBV6-6 and TRBJ2-3; 9 bases map to TRBD2. Germline V CDR1 and CDR2: MNHNY, SVGAGI (reference sequence). This CDR3 comprises 17 residues. V lost 5 bases, J lost 3 bases, and 12 bases stayed unmatched. The CDR3 nucleotides read TGTGCCAGCAGTGGGGCGCACCTAGCGGGGAGAACAGATACGCAGTATTTT. Translated, it gives CASSGAHLAGRTDTQYF.

This clonotype was seen a few times. The chain has TRBV6-8 and TRBJ2-2; weak D call: TRBD1 (5 bases). The CDR3 is made up of 15 amino acids. The germline CDR1 and CDR2 sequences are MNHGY and SAAAGT. V was trimmed by 8 bases and J by 2 bases, leaving 15 bases between them. The CDR3 DNA sequence: TGTGCCAGCTCTAGGGGCCAGGGAAACACCGGGGAGCTGTTTTTT. Translating it yields CASSRGQGNTGELFF.

This clonotype has ten or more counts. The rearrangement links TRBV7-2 to TRBJ2-5; 14 bases line up with TRBD2. V shed 5 bases, J shed 4 bases, and the junction held 9 bases outside the gene matches. The CDR3 extends over 17 amino acids. CDR1 is SGHTA, CDR2 FQGNSA, per germline. The CDR3 loop is CASSITGTSGSRETQYF. As DNA, the CDR3 is TGTGCCAGCAGCATAACCGGGACTAGCGGGAGTCGAGAGACCCAGTACTTC.

The chain couples TRBV15 to TRBJ1-1, with D unclear. V was cut by 2 bases and J by 6 bases, with 19 bases left in between. This CDR3 contains 16 residues. Germline V CDR1 and CDR2: LNHNV, YYDKDF (reference sequence). The CDR3: CATSRPPWVLRPEAFF. The CDR3 nucleotides read TGTGCCACCAGCAGACCTCCCTGGGTTCTTCGGCCTGAAGCTTTCTTT. Combining the CDR3 with reference TRBV15 and TRBJ1-1 gives the whole variable domain DAMVIQNPRYQVTQFGKPVTLSCSQTLNHNVMYWYQQKSSQAPKLLFHYYDKDFNNEADTPDNFQSRRPNTSFCFLDIRSPGLGDTAMYLCATSRPPWVLRPEAFFGQGTRLTVV.

This clonotype was counted a few times. The chain recombines TRBV10-3 with TRBJ2-7; unclear D gene. CDR3 length: 12 residues. The ends were cut back, 1 base at V and 5 bases at J, with 6 bases in the middle. Germline loops: CDR1 ENHRY, CDR2 SYGVKD. The CDR3 coding sequence is TGTGCCATCAGTGAGTTCACAGACGAGCAGTACTTC. Its translation: CAISEFTDEQYF.

This clonotype was counted many times. This chain links TRBV7-8 with TRBJ2-7, with D unresolved. Germline V gene data show CDR1 as SGHVS and CDR2 as FQNEAQ. The CDR3 runs 15 residues. The V end lost 1 base, the J end lost 3 bases, and 13 bases lay between the germline ends. CDR3 protein: CASSLEAATHYEQYF. The DNA of the CDR3 is TGTGCCAGCAGCTTAGAGGCTGCAACCCACTACGAGCAGTACTTC.

The chain has TRBV6-2 or TRBV6-3 and TRBJ2-3, with 10 bases identical to TRBD1. With 4 bases clipped from V and 1 base from J, the junction kept 2 bases outside the gene matches. The CDR3 contains 15 residues. The germline V gene has CDR1 MNHEY and CDR2 SVGEGT. In DNA form, the CDR3 reads TGTGCCAGCAGTTCTGGGACAGGGGGCACAGATACGCAGTATTTT. It codes for CASSSGTGGTDTQYF.

As for this clonotype: A much larger clone lies a single base off, so this may be a read error. The J gene is TRBJ2-1, the V gene TRBV7-3; 14 bases fit TRBD2. This CDR3 is built from 19 residues. The germline gives CDR1 SGHTA, CDR2 FQGTGA. In nucleotides, the CDR3 is TGTGCCAGCAGCTTAATGCGACTAGCGGGGGGGGGTGTGGGGGATGAGCAGTCCTTC. Translated: CASSLMRLAGGGVGDEQSF. Combining the CDR3 with reference TRBV7-3 and TRBJ2-1 gives the whole variable domain GAGVSQTPSNKVTEKGKYVELRCDPISGHTALYWYRQSLGQGPEFLIYFQGTGAADDSGLPNDRFFAVRPEGSVSTLKIQRTERGDSAVYLCASSLMRLAGGGVGDEQSFGPGTRLTVL.

This clonotype was recorded a few times. The J gene is TRBJ2-7, the V gene TRBV4-2; 13 bases line up with TRBD2. The CDR3 has 18 residues. CDR1 and CDR2 (germline): LGHNA, YNFKEQ. The J segment lost 2 bases and the V segment lost 0 bases, leaving 7 bases of the junction unmatched. The CDR3 region has the DNA TGTGCCAGCAGCCAAGAATTACCGGGACTAGCGGGGACCTACGAGCAGTACTTC. Protein product: CASSQELPGLAGTYEQYF.

This clonotype was seen more than once but under ten times. The CDR3 DNA reads as TGTGCCAGCAGTTACTCGACAGTTTGGGGCCGTAAATATGGCTACACCTTC. It yields the protein CASSYSTVWGRKYGYTF. The rearrangement joins TRBV6-2 or TRBV6-3 to TRBJ1-2; a weak D match, TRBD1 (5 bases). Germline CDR1 and CDR2: MNHEY and SVGEGT. The V and J ends lost 0 bases and 5 bases respectively, with 19 bases between them. The CDR3 loop spans 17 amino acids.

There are a few counts of this clonotype. The V and J genes are TRBV23-1 and TRBJ2-4; a possible D gene is TRBD2 (5 bases). TRBV23-1 is classed as an ORF, of uncertain function. This CDR3 contains 12 residues. V lost 4 bases, J lost 16 bases, and 17 bases lay in between. The chain's CDR3 is CASSLFDPREYF. The DNA of the CDR3 is TGCGCCAGCAGTCTCTTCGACCCCCGGGAATACTTC.

This clonotype was observed a handful of times. The chain couples TRBV12-5 to TRBJ2-1; no clear D gene. The germline CDR1 and CDR2 sequences are LGHNT and FRNRAP. V lost 5 bases and J lost 8, with 7 bases in between. The CDR3 runs to 11 residues. The chain's CDR3 is CASGPRDEQFF. CDR3 in DNA: TGTGCTAGTGGTCCCCGAGATGAGCAGTTCTTC.

In its sample, this clonotype was seen many times. The rearrangement joins TRBV7-2 to TRBJ1-2; D is unclear. CDR1 and CDR2 (germline): SGHTA, FQGNSA. The CDR3 loop spans 16 amino acids. V lost 1 base and J 4 bases, leaving 16 bases between the germline ends. DNA of the CDR3: TGTGCCAGCAGCTTAGATCCGGGGTACCTGGGCTATGGCTACACCTTC. Protein sequence: CASSLDPGYLGYGYTF.

This clonotype has ten or more counts. This chain connects TRBV3-1 to TRBJ2-1; 9 bases align to TRBD2. Germline CDR1 is LGHDT and CDR2 is YNNKEL (reference sequence). V shed 6 bases and J 0 bases; nucleotides not matched to a gene: 9. The CDR3 is made up of 17 amino acids. The CDR3 loop is CASSRVRRGGSYNEQFF. The CDR3 coding sequence is TGTGCCAGCAGTCGTGTTAGGCGGGGGGGCTCCTACAATGAGCAGTTCTTC.

This clonotype was recorded at least ten times. J is TRBJ1-5 and V is TRBV6-2 or TRBV6-3, with no clear D. Germline loops: CDR1 MNHEY, CDR2 SVGEGT. The V and J ends lost 6 bases and 3 bases respectively, with 12 bases between them. The CDR3 has 14 amino acids. CDR3 protein: CASSLGAPNQPQHF. The CDR3, as DNA: TGTGCCAGCAGCCTAGGAGCCCCCAATCAGCCCCAGCATTTT.

This clonotype has a handful of counts. The chain recombines TRBV5-6 with TRBJ2-1; the match to TRBD2 covers 13 bases. The germline V gene encodes CDR1 SGHDT and CDR2 YYEEEE. V lost 2 bases and J lost 9; bases outside the gene matches: 8. CDR3 size: 16 residues. The CDR3 DNA reads as TGTGCCAGCAGCTTTAGGGGGACTAGCGGGAACAGTGAGCAGTTCTTC. Amino acids: CASSFRGTSGNSEQFF.

Ten or more counts support this clonotype. V gene TRBV29-1 combines with J gene TRBJ1-1; 10 nucleotides agree with TRBD1. J gave up 0 bases and V 7 bases, and 14 bases lay outside the gene matches. This CDR3 is 17 amino acids long. CDR1 is SQVTM and CDR2 is ANQGSEA in the germline V gene. CDR3 loop: CSAAQDRGKPMNTEAFF. The DNA of the CDR3 is TGCAGCGCCGCGCAGGACAGGGGGAAACCGATGAACACTGAAGCTTTCTTT.

This clonotype was picked up many times. A much bigger clone sits one base away, suggesting this may be a read error. The gene calls are TRBV7-2 and TRBJ2-7; no clear D. The CDR3 consists of 11 residues. The ends were cut back, 4 bases at V and 3 bases at J, with 4 bases in the middle. The germline gives CDR1 SGHTA, CDR2 FQGNSA. Here the CDR3 DNA reads TGTGCCAGCAGCTCGGACTACGAGCAGTACTTC. Amino acid sequence: CASSSDYEQYF.

The V gene is TRBV18, the J gene TRBJ2-5; the match to TRBD1 covers 9 bases. After removal of 4 bases from V and 2 bases from J, the junction contained 8 bases not matched to a gene. Germline CDR1 KGHSH, CDR2 LQKENI. The CDR3 consists of 16 residues. CDR3 sequence reads: CASSLGQGWGQETQYF. In DNA, the CDR3 is TGTGCCAGCTCACTGGGACAGGGATGGGGGCAAGAGACCCAGTACTTC.

The chain combines TRBV7-9 with TRBJ2-1, with 9 positions matching TRBD2. The CDR3 is 15 amino acids. Germline V gene sequence: CDR1 SEHNR, CDR2 FQNEAQ (reference sequence). The V segment lost 6 bases and the J segment 6 bases; nucleotides outside the gene matches: 9. Here the CDR3 reads CASRPTAGGANEQFF. The DNA of the CDR3 is TGTGCCAGCAGGCCCACTGCGGGGGGGGCCAATGAGCAGTTCTTC.

The chain uses TRBV24-1 and TRBJ2-2, with unresolved D. CDR3 length equals 13 residues. Germline-derived CDR1 and CDR2 are KGHDR and SFDVKD. V lost 5 bases and J 4 bases, leaving 7 bases between the germline ends. This chain's CDR3 is CATSAQPTGELFF. CDR3 DNA: TGTGCCACCAGTGCCCAGCCCACCGGGGAGCTGTTTTTT.

This clonotype occurred a few times. The rearrangement uses TRBV7-9 and TRBJ2-7, with TRBD1 matching over 11 bases. V shed 5 bases, J shed 5 bases, and the junction held 8 bases outside the gene matches. The CDR3 extends over 15 amino acids. Germline V gene sequence: CDR1 SEHNR, CDR2 FQNEAQ (reference sequence). The CDR3 is CASSPRDRGDHEQYF. The CDR3 DNA reads as TGTGCCAGCAGCCCCCGGGACAGGGGGGATCACGAGCAGTACTTC.